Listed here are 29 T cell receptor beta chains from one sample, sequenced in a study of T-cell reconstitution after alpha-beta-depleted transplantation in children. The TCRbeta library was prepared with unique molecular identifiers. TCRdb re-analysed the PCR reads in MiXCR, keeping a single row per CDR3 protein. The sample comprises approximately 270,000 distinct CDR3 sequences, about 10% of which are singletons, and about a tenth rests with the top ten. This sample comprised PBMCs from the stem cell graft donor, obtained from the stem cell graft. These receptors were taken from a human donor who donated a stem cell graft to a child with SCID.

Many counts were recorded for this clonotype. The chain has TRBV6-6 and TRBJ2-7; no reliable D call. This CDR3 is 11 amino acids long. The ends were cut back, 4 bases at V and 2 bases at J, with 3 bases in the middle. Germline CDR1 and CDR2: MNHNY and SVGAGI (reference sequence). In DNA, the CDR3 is TGTGCCAGCAGTTGGGCCTACGAGCAGTACTTC. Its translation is CASSWAYEQYF.

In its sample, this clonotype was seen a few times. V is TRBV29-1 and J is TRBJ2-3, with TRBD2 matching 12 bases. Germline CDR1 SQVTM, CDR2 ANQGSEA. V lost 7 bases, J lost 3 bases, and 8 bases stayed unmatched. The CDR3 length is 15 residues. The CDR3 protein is CSGRLAGGLTDTQYF. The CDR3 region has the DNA TGCAGCGGTCGTCTAGCGGGGGGGCTAACAGATACGCAGTATTTT.

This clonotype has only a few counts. The CDR3 DNA sequence: TGCGCCAGCAGCACCTTGACAGGACAAGAGACCCAGTACTTC. This sequence encodes CASSTLTGQETQYF. The V call is TRBV5-1, the J call TRBJ2-5, with D possibly being TRBD1 (6 bases). Germline CDR1 reads SGHRS; CDR2 reads YFSETQ. V was shortened by 4 bases and J by 2 bases, with 12 bases between the two germline ends. There are 14 residues in the CDR3.

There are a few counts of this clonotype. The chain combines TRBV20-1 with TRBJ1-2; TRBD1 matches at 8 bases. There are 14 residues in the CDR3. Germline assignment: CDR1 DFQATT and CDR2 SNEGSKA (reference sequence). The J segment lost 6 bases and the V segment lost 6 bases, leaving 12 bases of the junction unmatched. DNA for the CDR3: TGCAGTGCCCCCGCGGGACAGGTTAGCCATGGCTACACCTTC. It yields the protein CSAPAGQVSHGYTF.

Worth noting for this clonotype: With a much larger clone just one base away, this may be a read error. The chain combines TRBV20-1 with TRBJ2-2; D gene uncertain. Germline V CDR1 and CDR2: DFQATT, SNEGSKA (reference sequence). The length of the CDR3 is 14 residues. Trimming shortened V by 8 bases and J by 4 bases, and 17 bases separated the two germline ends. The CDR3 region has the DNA TGCAGTTCCTCATCTTATATCGGCACCGGGGAGCTGTTTTTT. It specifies CSSSSYIGTGELFF.

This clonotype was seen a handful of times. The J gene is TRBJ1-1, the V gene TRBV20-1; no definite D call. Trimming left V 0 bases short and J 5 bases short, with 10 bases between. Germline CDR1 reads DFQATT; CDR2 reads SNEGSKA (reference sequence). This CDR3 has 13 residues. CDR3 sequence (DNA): TGCAGTGCTAGAGAACATGTGGAAACTGAAGCTTTCTTT. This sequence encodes CSAREHVETEAFF.

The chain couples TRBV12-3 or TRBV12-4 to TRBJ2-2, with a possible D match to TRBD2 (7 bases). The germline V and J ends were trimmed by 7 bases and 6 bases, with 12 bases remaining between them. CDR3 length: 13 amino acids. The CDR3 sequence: CASTGGPAGELFF. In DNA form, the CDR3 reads TGTGCCAGCACCGGGGGGCCAGCCGGGGAGCTGTTTTTT.

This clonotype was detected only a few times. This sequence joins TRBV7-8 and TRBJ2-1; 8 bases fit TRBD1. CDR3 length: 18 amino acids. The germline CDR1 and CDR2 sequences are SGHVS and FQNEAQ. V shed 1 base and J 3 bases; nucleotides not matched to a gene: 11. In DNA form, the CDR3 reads TGTGCCAGCAGCTTAGTGCGGGCCCAGGGGACAGGCTACAATGAGCAGTTCTTC. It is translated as CASSLVRAQGTGYNEQFF. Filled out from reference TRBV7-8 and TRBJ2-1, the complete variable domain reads GAGVSQSPRYKVAKRGQDVALRCDPISGHVSLFWYQQALGQGPEFLTYFQNEAQLDKSGLPSDRFFAERPEGSVSTLKIQRTQQEDSAVYLCASSLVRAQGTGYNEQFFGPGTRLTVL.

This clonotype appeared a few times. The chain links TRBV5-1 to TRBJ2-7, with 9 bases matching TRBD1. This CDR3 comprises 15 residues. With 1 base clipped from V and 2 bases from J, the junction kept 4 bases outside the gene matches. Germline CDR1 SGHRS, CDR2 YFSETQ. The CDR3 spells CASSLSGTGPYEQYF. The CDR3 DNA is TGCGCCAGCAGCTTGTCCGGGACAGGGCCCTACGAGCAGTACTTC.

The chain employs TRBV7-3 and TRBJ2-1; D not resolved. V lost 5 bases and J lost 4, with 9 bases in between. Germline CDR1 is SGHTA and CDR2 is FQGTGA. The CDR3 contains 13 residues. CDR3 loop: CASSTNTYNEQFF. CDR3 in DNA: TGTGCCAGCAGCACCAACACGTACAATGAGCAGTTCTTC.

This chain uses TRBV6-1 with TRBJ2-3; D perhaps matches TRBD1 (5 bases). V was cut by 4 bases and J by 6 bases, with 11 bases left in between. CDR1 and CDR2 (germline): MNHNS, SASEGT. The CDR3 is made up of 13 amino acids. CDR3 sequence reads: CASSARELDTQYF. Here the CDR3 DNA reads TGTGCCAGCAGTGCCAGGGAACTGGATACGCAGTATTTT.

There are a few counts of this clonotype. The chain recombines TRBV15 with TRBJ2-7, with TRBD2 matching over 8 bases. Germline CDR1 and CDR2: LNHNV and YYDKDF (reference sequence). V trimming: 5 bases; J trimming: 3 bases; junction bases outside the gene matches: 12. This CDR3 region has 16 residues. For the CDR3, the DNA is TGTGCCACCAGCGACTTTGACGGGGGGGCCCTCTACGAGCAGTACTTC. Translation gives CATSDFDGGALYEQYF. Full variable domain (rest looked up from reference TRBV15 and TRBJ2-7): DAMVIQNPRYQVTQFGKPVTLSCSQTLNHNVMYWYQQKSSQAPKLLFHYYDKDFNNEADTPDNFQSRRPNTSFCFLDIRSPGLGDTAMYLCATSDFDGGALYEQYFGPGTRLTVT.

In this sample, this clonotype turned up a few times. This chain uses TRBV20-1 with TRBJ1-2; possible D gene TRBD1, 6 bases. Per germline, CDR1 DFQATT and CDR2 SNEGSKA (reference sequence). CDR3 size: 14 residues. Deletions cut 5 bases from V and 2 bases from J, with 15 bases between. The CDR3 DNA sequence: TGCAGTGCTCTCCCGGACAGCACCAACTATGGCTACACCTTC. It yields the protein CSALPDSTNYGYTF.

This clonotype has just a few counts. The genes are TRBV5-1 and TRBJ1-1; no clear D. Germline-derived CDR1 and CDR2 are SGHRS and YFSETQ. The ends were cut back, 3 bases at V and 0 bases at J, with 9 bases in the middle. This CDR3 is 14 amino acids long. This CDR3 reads CASSYVEMNTEAFF. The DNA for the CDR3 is TGCGCCAGCAGCTATGTGGAAATGAACACTGAAGCTTTCTTT. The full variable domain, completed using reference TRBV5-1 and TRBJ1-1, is KAGVTQTPRYLIKTRGQQVTLSCSPISGHRSVSWYQQTPGQGLQFLFEYFSETQRNKGNFPGRFSGRQFSNSRSEMNVSTLELGDSALYLCASSYVEMNTEAFFGQGTRLTVV.

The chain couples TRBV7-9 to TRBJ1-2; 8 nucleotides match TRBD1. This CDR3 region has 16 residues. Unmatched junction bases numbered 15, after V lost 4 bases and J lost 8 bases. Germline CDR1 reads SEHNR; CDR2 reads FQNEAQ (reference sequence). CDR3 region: CASSSSGQGSPLGYTF. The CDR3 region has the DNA TGTGCCAGCAGCTCCTCCGGACAGGGATCTCCCTTGGGCTACACCTTC.

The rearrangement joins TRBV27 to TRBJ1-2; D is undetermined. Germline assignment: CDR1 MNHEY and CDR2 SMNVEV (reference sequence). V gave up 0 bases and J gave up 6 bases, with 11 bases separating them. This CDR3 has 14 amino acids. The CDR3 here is CASSLSKQNHGYTF. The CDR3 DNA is TGTGCCAGCAGTTTATCGAAACAGAATCATGGCTACACCTTC.

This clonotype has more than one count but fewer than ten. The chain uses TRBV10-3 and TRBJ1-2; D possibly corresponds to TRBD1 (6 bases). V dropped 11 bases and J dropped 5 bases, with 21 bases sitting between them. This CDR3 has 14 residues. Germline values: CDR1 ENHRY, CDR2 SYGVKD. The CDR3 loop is CASHRAGGRYGYTF. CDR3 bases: TGTGCCTCCCACCGGGCGGGGGGCCGGTATGGCTACACCTTC.

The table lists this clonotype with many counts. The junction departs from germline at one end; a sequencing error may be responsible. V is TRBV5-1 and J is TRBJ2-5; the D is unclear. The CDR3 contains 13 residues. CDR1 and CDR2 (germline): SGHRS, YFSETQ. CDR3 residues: CASSLNSPELLVF. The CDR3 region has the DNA TGCGCCAGCAGCTTGAACAGTCCTGAGCTTCTCGTTTTC.

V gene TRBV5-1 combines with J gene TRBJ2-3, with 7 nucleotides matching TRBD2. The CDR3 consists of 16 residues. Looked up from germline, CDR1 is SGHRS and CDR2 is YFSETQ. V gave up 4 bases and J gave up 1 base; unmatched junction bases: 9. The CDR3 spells CASSLTGTTRTDTQYF. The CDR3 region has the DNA TGCGCCAGCAGCCTAACCGGGACTACCCGCACAGATACGCAGTATTTT. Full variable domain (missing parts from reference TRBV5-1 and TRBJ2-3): KAGVTQTPRYLIKTRGQQVTLSCSPISGHRSVSWYQQTPGQGLQFLFEYFSETQRNKGNFPGRFSGRQFSNSRSEMNVSTLELGDSALYLCASSLTGTTRTDTQYFGPGTRLTVL.

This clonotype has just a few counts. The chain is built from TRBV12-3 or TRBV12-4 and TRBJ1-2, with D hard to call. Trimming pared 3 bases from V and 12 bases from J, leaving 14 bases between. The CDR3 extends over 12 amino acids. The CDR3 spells CASSFNRFRHTF. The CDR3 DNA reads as TGTGCCAGCAGTTTCAATAGGTTTCGCCACACCTTC.

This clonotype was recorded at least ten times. CDR3 loop: CASRSNEQFF. The CDR3 coding sequence is TGTGCCAGCAGGAGCAATGAGCAGTTCTTC. The chain is built from TRBV6-1 and TRBJ2-1, with no clear D. From germline, CDR1 is MNHNS and CDR2 SASEGT. V was shortened by 6 bases and J by 6 bases, with 3 bases between the two germline ends. The CDR3 totals 10 residues.

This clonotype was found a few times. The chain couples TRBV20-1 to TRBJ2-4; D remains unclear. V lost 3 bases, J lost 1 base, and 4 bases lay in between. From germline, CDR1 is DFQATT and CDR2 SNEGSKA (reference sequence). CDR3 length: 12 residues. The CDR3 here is CSARQAKNIQYF. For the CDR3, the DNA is TGCAGTGCTAGGCAGGCCAAAAACATTCAGTACTTC.

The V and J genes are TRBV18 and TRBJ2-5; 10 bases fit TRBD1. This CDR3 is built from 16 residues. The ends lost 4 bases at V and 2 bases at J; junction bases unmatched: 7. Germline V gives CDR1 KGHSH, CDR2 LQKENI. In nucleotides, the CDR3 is TGTGCCAGCTCACGAACCGGGACAGGGGTACAAGAGACCCAGTACTTC. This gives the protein CASSRTGTGVQETQYF.

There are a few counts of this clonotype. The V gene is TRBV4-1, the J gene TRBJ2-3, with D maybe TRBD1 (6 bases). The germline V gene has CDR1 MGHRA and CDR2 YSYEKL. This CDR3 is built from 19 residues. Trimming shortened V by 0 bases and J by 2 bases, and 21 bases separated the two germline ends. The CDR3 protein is CASSQEVLAPRGFTDTQYF. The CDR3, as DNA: TGCGCCAGCAGCCAAGAAGTCCTAGCCCCAAGGGGGTTCACAGATACGCAGTATTTT.

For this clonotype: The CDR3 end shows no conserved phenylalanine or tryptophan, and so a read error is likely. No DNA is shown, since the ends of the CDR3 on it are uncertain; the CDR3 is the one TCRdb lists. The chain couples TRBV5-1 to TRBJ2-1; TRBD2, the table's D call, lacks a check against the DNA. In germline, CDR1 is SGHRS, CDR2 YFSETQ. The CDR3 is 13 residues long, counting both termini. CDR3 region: CASSFTAGTNGGS.

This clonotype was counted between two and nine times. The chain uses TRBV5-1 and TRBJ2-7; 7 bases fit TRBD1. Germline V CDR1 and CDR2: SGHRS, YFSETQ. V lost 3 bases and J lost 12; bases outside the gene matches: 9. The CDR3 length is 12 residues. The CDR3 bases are TGCGCCAGCAGCTCCGGAGCTGACAGGGCGTACTTC. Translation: CASSSGADRAYF.

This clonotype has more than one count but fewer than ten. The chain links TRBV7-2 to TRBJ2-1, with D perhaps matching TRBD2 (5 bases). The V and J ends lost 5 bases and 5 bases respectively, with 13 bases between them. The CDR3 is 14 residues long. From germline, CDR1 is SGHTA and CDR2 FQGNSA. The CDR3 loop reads CASSGGGFNNEQFF. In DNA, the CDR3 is TGTGCCAGCAGCGGAGGAGGATTCAACAATGAGCAGTTCTTC. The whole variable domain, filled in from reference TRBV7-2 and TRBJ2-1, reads GAGVSQSPSNKVTEKGKDVELRCDPISGHTALYWYRQSLGQGLEFLIYFQGNSAPDKSGLPSDRFSAERTGGSVSTLTIQRTQQEDSAVYLCASSGGGFNNEQFFGPGTRLTVL.

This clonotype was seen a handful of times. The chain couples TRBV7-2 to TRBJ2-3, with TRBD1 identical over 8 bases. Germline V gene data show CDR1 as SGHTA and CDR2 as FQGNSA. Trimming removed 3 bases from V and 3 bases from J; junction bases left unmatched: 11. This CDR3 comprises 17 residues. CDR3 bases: TGTGCCAGCAGCTTCCCGAGACAGGGGATTCTGACAGATACGCAGTATTTT. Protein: CASSFPRQGILTDTQYF. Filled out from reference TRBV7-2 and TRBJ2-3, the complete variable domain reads GAGVSQSPSNKVTEKGKDVELRCDPISGHTALYWYRQSLGQGLEFLIYFQGNSAPDKSGLPSDRFSAERTGGSVSTLTIQRTQQEDSAVYLCASSFPRQGILTDTQYFGPGTRLTVL.

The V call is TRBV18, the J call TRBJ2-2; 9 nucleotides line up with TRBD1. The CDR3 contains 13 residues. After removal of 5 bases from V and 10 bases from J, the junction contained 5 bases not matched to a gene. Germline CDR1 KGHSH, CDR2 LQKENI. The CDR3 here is CASSATGGVELFF. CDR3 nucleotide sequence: TGTGCCAGCTCAGCTACAGGGGGCGTGGAGCTGTTTTTT.